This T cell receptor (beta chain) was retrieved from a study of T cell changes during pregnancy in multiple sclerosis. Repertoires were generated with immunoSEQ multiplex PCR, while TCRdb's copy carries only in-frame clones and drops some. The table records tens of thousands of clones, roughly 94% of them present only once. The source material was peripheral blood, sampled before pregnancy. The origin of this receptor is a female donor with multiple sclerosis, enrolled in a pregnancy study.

CDR3 region: CASSFSGGPRETQYF. The DNA of the CDR3 is TGCGCCAGCAGCTTTAGCGGGGGCCCCCGGGAGACCCAGTACTTC. The chain couples TRBV5-1 to TRBJ2-5, with 9 bases lining up with TRBD2. J gave up 5 bases and V 2 bases, and 7 bases lay outside the gene matches. Germline V gives CDR1 SGHRS, CDR2 YFSETQ. The CDR3 is 15 residues long.